This T cell receptor beta chain was retrieved from a study of control samples from healthy donors and cancer patients. Clones were read by immunoSEQ multiplex PCR, and TCRdb kept only the in-frame ones, dropping some. The repertoire holds 140,000 to 150,000 clones, with roughly 93% as singletons. V gave up 4 bases and J gave up 0 bases, with 9 bases separating them. Germline V gene lookup returns CDR1 PRHDT and CDR2 FYEKMQ (reference sequence). The CDR3 covers 14 residues. The specimen was blood. The chain links TRBV13 to TRBJ2-5, with D perhaps matching TRBD2 (6 bases). The TCR sequence derives from a man aged 18 to 29 in good health. The CDR3 nucleotides read TGTGCCAGCAGCTCAGGGACTTACCAAGAGACCCAGTACTTC. Translated: CASSSGTYQETQYF.